The 2 T cell receptor beta chains reported below all come from one sample, sequenced in a study of blood T cell repertoires in COVID-19. The table came from immunoSEQ multiplex PCR; TCRdb's copy has only in-frame clones and leaves some out. Of 200,000 or so clones in the sample, about 80% were seen once. The sample was peripheral blood. All receptors come from a human donor with acute or convalescent COVID-19. The donor label of this sample is uncertain.

The J gene is TRBJ1-3, the V gene TRBV28; D may be TRBD1 (6 bases). The V end lost 3 bases, the J end lost 0 bases, and 12 bases lay between the germline ends. Germline CDR1 reads MDHEN; CDR2 reads SYDVKM. The CDR3 spans 16 residues. CDR3 loop: CASSFPQGSSGNTIYF. The CDR3 DNA sequence: TGTGCCAGCAGTTTCCCTCAGGGGAGCTCTGGAAACACCATATATTTT.

The chain couples TRBV7-9 to TRBJ2-1, with unresolved D. The CDR3 sequence is 8 residues long. The germline V and J ends were trimmed by 11 bases and 8 bases, with 4 bases remaining between them. CDR1 is SEHNR, CDR2 FQNEAQ, per germline (reference sequence). The CDR3 region is CAEDEQFF. The CDR3 DNA is TGTGCCGAGGATGAGCAGTTCTTC.